The clone carrying this T cell receptor (beta chain) was counted at least ten times. The antigen is undetermined. This sample's TCRbeta library carried unique molecular identifier barcodes. TCRdb reprocessed the PCR reads via MiXCR and lists one record per CDR3 protein. The sample includes under 450,000 distinct CDR3 sequences, about 16% of them seen just once. The CDR3 runs to 13 residues. Trimming left V 4 bases short and J 7 bases short, with 10 bases between. The data derive from a study of T-cell reconstitution after alpha-beta-depleted transplantation in children. Study-wide results and limits: Reported findings indicate that, about two months after transplant, alpha-beta T cells came from several hundred expanded clones, which were derived from non-depleted graft cells. Elevated TCRbeta diversity at day 60 was traced, in some patients, to surviving recipient T cells and thymic progenitors. A year had passed since transplant, and T-cell counts and diversity by then came mostly from newly produced T cells.

The gene calls are TRBV12-3 or TRBV12-4 and TRBJ2-2; D is ambiguous. The material was PBMCs, mostly from graft donor cells, obtained 360 days after TCRalphabeta/CD19-depleted stem cell transplant. The TCR comes from a boy in the first two years of life who had a stem cell transplant for Wiskott-Aldrich syndrome, so the T cells may come from the graft donor. The CDR3 sequence is CASSSRKGGELFF. The CDR3 bases are TGTGCCAGCAGTTCCAGGAAAGGCGGGGAGCTGTTTTTT.